Following are 8 T cell receptor beta chains from one sample sequenced in a study of response to subunit inactivated influenza vaccine. From the RT-PCR reads, TCRdb called clonotypes with MiXCR, one entry per CDR3 protein. This sample has 150,000 to 200,000 distinct CDR3 sequences; nearly 9.5% occur once, and the top ten carry approximately 11%. The source was non-naive T cells sorted from PBMCs, collected on the day of vaccination. The receptors here all came from a man between 45 and 60 years old who received an inactivated influenza vaccine.

This clonotype was counted at least ten times. This sequence joins TRBV7-2 and TRBJ2-5, with 7 bases that match TRBD1. The length of the CDR3 is 15 residues. The V gene's germline CDR1 is SGHTA and CDR2 FQGNSA. Unmatched junction bases numbered 4, after V lost 0 bases and J lost 3 bases. The CDR3 loop reads CASSLASGQKETQYF. CDR3 DNA: TGTGCCAGCAGCTTAGCGTCGGGACAGAAAGAGACCCAGTACTTC.

This clonotype appeared a few times. The V and J genes are TRBV7-7 and TRBJ2-1; 8 bases map to TRBD2. The CDR3 runs 15 residues. Germline values: CDR1 SSHAT, CDR2 FNYEAQ (reference sequence). With V trimmed by 5 bases and J by 6 bases, 9 bases remained unmatched. In DNA form, the CDR3 reads TGTGCCAGCAGCCCACGGGCGGGAGGTCCCAATGAGCAGTTCTTC. Its translation is CASSPRAGGPNEQFF.

This clonotype was counted a few times. This sequence joins TRBV7-2 and TRBJ2-3; tentatively, D is TRBD2 (5 bases). Trimming stripped 5 bases from V and 6 bases from J, with 12 bases between. Germline V CDR1 and CDR2: SGHTA, FQGNSA. The CDR3 sequence is 13 residues long. CDR3 sequence (DNA): TGTGCCAGCAGCGCGGGTCGTTTTGATACGCAGTATTTT. Its translation: CASSAGRFDTQYF. The complete variable domain, with remaining parts taken from reference TRBV7-2 and TRBJ2-3, reads GAGVSQSPSNKVTEKGKDVELRCDPISGHTALYWYRQSLGQGLEFLIYFQGNSAPDKSGLPSDRFSAERTGGSVSTLTIQRTQQEDSAVYLCASSAGRFDTQYFGPGTRLTVL.

The genes are TRBV27 and TRBJ1-1, with D perhaps matching TRBD1 (6 bases). The CDR3 is 15 amino acids. V lost 1 base to trimming and J lost 0 bases, with 9 bases between them. The germline V gene has CDR1 MNHEY and CDR2 SMNVEV (reference sequence). CDR3 sequence reads: CASSLFGQLNTEAFF. As DNA, the CDR3 is TGTGCCAGCAGTTTATTTGGACAGCTGAACACTGAAGCTTTCTTT.

This clonotype was seen only a few times. The chain couples TRBV28 to TRBJ2-2; 8 bases are shared with TRBD2. The CDR3 sequence is 17 residues long. Germline CDR1 MDHEN, CDR2 SYDVKM. V shed 6 bases, J shed 3 bases, and the junction held 12 bases outside the gene matches. CDR3 protein: CASSQGAGGAYTGELFF. CDR3 nucleotide sequence: TGTGCCAGCAGCCAAGGGGCCGGGGGGGCCTACACCGGGGAGCTGTTTTTT.

This clonotype was counted ten times or more. The chain has TRBV9 and TRBJ2-3, with a possible D match to TRBD1 (6 bases). Trimming pared 2 bases from V and 1 base from J, leaving 14 bases between. CDR1 and CDR2 from the germline V gene are SGDLS and YYNGEE. CDR3 length equals 16 residues. The CDR3 region has the DNA TGTGCCAGCAGCGTCCTACAGGGAGTAGGCACAGATACGCAGTATTTT. Translated: CASSVLQGVGTDTQYF.

This clonotype was seen more than once but under ten times. The chain combines TRBV6-1 with TRBJ2-1, with 10 bases aligning to TRBD1. The V segment lost 4 bases and the J segment 6 bases; nucleotides outside the gene matches: 6. This CDR3 is built from 15 residues. The germline CDR1 and CDR2 sequences are MNHNS and SASEGT. CDR3 protein: CASSGSGTGANEQFF. CDR3 DNA sequence: TGTGCCAGCAGTGGTTCCGGGACAGGGGCCAATGAGCAGTTCTTC.

This clonotype showed up just a few times. The chain uses TRBV20-1 and TRBJ2-2; the D is unclear. V was cut by 1 base and J by 6 bases, with 9 bases left in between. The CDR3 runs to 13 residues. The germline V gene has CDR1 DFQATT and CDR2 SNEGSKA (reference sequence). The CDR3, as DNA: TGCAGTGCTAGAGTCGGTGGATCCGGGGAGCTGTTTTTT. Its protein product is CSARVGGSGELFF.